What follows are 27 T cell receptor beta chains derived from one specimen sequenced in a study of OX40 agonist ivuxolimab in advanced cancers. Profiling relied on immunoSEQ multiplex PCR, and the TCRdb table lists in-frame clones only, not all of them. The data contain about 15,000 clones, roughly 77% of them singletons. This material consisted of CD4+ or CD8+ T cells sorted from blood, taken in a trial of the OX40 agonist ivuxolimab. The receptors were sampled from an adult with an advanced solid tumor such as melanoma, head and neck, liver or kidney cancer.

The rearrangement links TRBV7-9 to TRBJ1-2; D not resolved. This CDR3 contains 11 residues. Trimming took off 2 bases at V and 7 bases at J, with 5 bases between the two ends. Germline CDR1 reads SEHNR; CDR2 reads FQNEAQ (reference sequence). This chain's CDR3 is CASSLLGGYTF. The CDR3 DNA sequence: TGTGCCAGCAGCTTACTAGGTGGCTACACCTTC.

This chain joins TRBV6-1 and TRBJ1-2, with D unresolved. CDR3 length: 14 residues. V was trimmed by 0 bases and J by 2 bases, leaving 7 bases between them. CDR1 is MNHNS and CDR2 is SASEGT in the germline V gene. CDR3 sequence: CASSEAAENYGYTF. DNA for the CDR3: TGTGCCAGCAGTGAAGCGGCCGAAAACTATGGCTACACCTTC.

Worth noting for this clone: Within the sample, other DNA sequences also encode this same CDR3. This chain uses TRBV27 with TRBJ2-2; D is unresolved. Germline assignment: CDR1 MNHEY and CDR2 SMNVEV (reference sequence). This CDR3 comprises 14 residues. Trimming cost V 2 bases and J 4 bases, with 8 bases left between them. The CDR3 region is CASSLGAATGELFF. CDR3 sequence (DNA): TGTGCCAGCAGTTTAGGTGCGGCCACCGGGGAGCTGTTTTTT.

This chain uses TRBV9 with TRBJ2-3, with a weak D call TRBD2 (5 bases). Trimming removed 3 bases from V and 0 bases from J, with 14 bases in between. Looked up from germline, CDR1 is SGDLS and CDR2 is YYNGEE. This CDR3 is 16 amino acids long. CDR3 region: CASSAHGGLSTDTQYF. The CDR3 DNA is TGTGCCAGCAGCGCCCACGGCGGGCTTAGCACAGATACGCAGTATTTT.

This clone was observed a single time. The J gene is TRBJ2-2, the V gene TRBV18; TRBD2 matches 11 bases. J was trimmed by 4 bases and V by 2 bases; bases with no gene match: 9. The CDR3 has 18 amino acids. CDR1 and CDR2 (germline): KGHSH, LQKENI. CDR3 sequence (DNA): TGTGCCAGCTCACCATCAGGGCTAGCGGGAGGAATCACCGGGGAGCTGTTTTTT. Amino acids: CASSPSGLAGGITGELFF.

This chain joins TRBV2 and TRBJ1-1, with a weak D call TRBD1 (5 bases). V gave up 5 bases and J gave up 1 base, with 8 bases separating them. This CDR3 contains 13 residues. The germline V gene has CDR1 SNHLY and CDR2 FYNNEI. In DNA form, the CDR3 reads TGTGCCAGCAGTCCAGGGCCGAACACTGAAGCTTTCTTT. Translating it yields CASSPGPNTEAFF.

The CDR3 here is CASSFLDSDNEQFF. The CDR3 bases are TGTGCCAGCAGCTTCCTAGACAGCGACAATGAGCAGTTCTTC. The chain couples TRBV11-3 to TRBJ2-1; TRBD1 is a possible D gene (5 bases). This CDR3 spans 14 amino acids. CDR1 is SGHNT and CDR2 is YENEEA in the germline V gene. Trimming took 3 bases from V and 5 from J, leaving 11 bases between them. Using reference TRBV11-3 and TRBJ2-1 for the parts outside the CDR3, the full variable domain is EAGVVQSPRYKIIEKKQPVAFWCNPISGHNTLYWYLQNLGQGPELLIRYENEEAVDDSQLPKDRFSAERLKGVDSTLKIQPAELGDSAVYLCASSFLDSDNEQFFGPGTRLTVL.

V is TRBV28 and J is TRBJ2-7, with 9 bases lining up with TRBD2. The germline CDR1 and CDR2 sequences are MDHEN and SYDVKM. J lost 4 bases, V lost 7 bases, and 14 bases had no gene match. CDR3 size: 16 residues. Written as DNA, the CDR3 is TGTGCCAGCAAAAAGTCCGGGACTAGCTCTACGTACGAGCAGTACTTC. Translated: CASKKSGTSSTYEQYF.

This chain connects TRBV19 to TRBJ2-3, with TRBD1 matching 9 bases. V was pared by 5 bases and J by 6 bases, with 9 bases of the junction left unmatched. Germline values: CDR1 LNHDA, CDR2 SQIVND (reference sequence). The CDR3 spans 15 residues. The CDR3: CASSPGTGSIDTQYF. As DNA, the CDR3 is TGTGCCAGTAGTCCCGGGACAGGGAGCATCGATACGCAGTATTTT.

A few counts support this clone. The chain joins TRBV2 to TRBJ2-3, with a weak D call TRBD1 (7 bases). The CDR3 spans 15 residues. Trimming cost V 5 bases and J 3 bases, with 15 bases left between them. The germline V gene encodes CDR1 SNHLY and CDR2 FYNNEI. In DNA form, the CDR3 reads TGTGCCAGCAGTTCGTCAGGGGGGAGAACAGATACGCAGTATTTT. Translating gives CASSSSGGRTDTQYF.

The count of this clone is one. This sequence joins TRBV28 and TRBJ1-5; 9 bases align to TRBD1. This CDR3 comprises 15 residues. Germline V gives CDR1 MDHEN, CDR2 SYDVKM. Trimming took 5 bases from V and 6 from J; bases not matched to a gene: 8. The chain's CDR3 is CASSHGQGFRQPQHF. The DNA for the CDR3 is TGTGCCAGCAGTCACGGACAGGGGTTTCGTCAGCCCCAGCATTTT. The full variable domain, with the rest looked up from reference TRBV28 and TRBJ1-5, is DVKVTQSSRYLVKRTGEKVFLECVQDMDHENMFWYRQDPGLGLRLIYFSYDVKMKEKGDIPEGYSVSREKKERFSLILESASTNQTSMYLCASSHGQGFRQPQHFGDGTRLSIL.

The chain recombines TRBV7-9 with TRBJ2-5; D remains ambiguous. Germline loops: CDR1 SEHNR, CDR2 FQNEAQ (reference sequence). This CDR3 has 13 residues. Trimming pared 1 base from V and 5 bases from J, leaving 8 bases between. CDR3 in amino acids: CASSLDIKETQYF. Written as DNA, the CDR3 is TGTGCCAGCAGCTTAGACATTAAGGAGACCCAGTACTTC.

This clone came up a few times. The V and J genes are TRBV4-2 and TRBJ1-3; D is undetermined. The germline CDR1 and CDR2 sequences are LGHNA and YNFKEQ. CDR3 length: 16 residues. V gave up 0 bases and J gave up 0 bases, with 9 bases separating them. In nucleotides, the CDR3 is TGTGCCAGCAGCCAAGACCCAGAAGGCTCTGGAAACACCATATATTTT. It translates to CASSQDPEGSGNTIYF.

The chain uses TRBV27 and TRBJ2-1; D gene ambiguous. CDR3 length: 11 amino acids. V was shortened by 9 bases and J by 15 bases, with 18 bases between the two germline ends. The germline V gene encodes CDR1 MNHEY and CDR2 SMNVEV (reference sequence). In DNA, the CDR3 is TGTGCCAGTCGGCTAGGGAAGTCGGCGTTCTTC. Its translation is CASRLGKSAFF.

This clone was picked up a small number of times. The V call is TRBV19, the J call TRBJ2-1, with D uncertain. The V end lost 3 bases, the J end lost 4 bases, and 10 bases lay between the germline ends. The CDR3 spans 14 residues. In germline, CDR1 is LNHDA, CDR2 SQIVND (reference sequence). As DNA, the CDR3 is TGTGCCAGTAGTATCCGCTATGGGTACAATGAGCAGTTCTTC. Translating gives CASSIRYGYNEQFF.

Only a few counts were recorded for this clone. The rearrangement joins TRBV11-1 to TRBJ2-7; TRBD2 might be the D (5 bases). Germline V gene sequence: CDR1 SGHAT, CDR2 FQDESV (reference sequence). V lost 5 bases to trimming and J lost 0 bases, with 8 bases between them. This CDR3 spans 13 amino acids. The CDR3 here is CASSLRASYEQYF. CDR3 nucleotides: TGTGCCAGCAGCCTGAGGGCCTCCTACGAGCAGTACTTC.

V usage is TRBV4-1 and J usage is TRBJ2-7, with 8 bases fitting TRBD2. The CDR3 consists of 14 residues. Germline CDR1 and CDR2: MGHRA and YSYEKL. With 0 bases clipped from V and 4 bases from J, the junction kept 2 bases outside the gene matches. CDR3 sequence: CASSQDRLAYEQYF. The CDR3, as DNA: TGCGCCAGCAGCCAAGATCGACTAGCGTACGAGCAGTACTTC.

CDR3 DNA: TGTGCCAGCAGGTTTAGCGGAGCGAGCTCCTACAATGAGCAGTTCTTC. It specifies CASRFSGASSYNEQFF. This chain links TRBV5-4 with TRBJ2-1, with a possible D match to TRBD2 (6 bases). V was shortened by 5 bases and J by 0 bases, with 15 bases between the two germline ends. This CDR3 contains 16 residues. Germline loops: CDR1 SGHNT, CDR2 YYREEE (reference sequence).

This clone was detected only a few times. The chain employs TRBV2 and TRBJ2-1; 9 bases are shared with TRBD1. Losses at the gene ends were 6 bases for V and 8 bases for J; bases not matched to a gene: 11. CDR1 and CDR2 (germline): SNHLY, FYNNEI. The CDR3 has 15 amino acids. This CDR3 is CASRPPGDRAHEQFF. The CDR3 DNA follows: TGTGCCAGCAGACCCCCGGGGGACAGGGCCCATGAGCAGTTCTTC.

The chain couples TRBV5-1 to TRBJ2-7; maybe TRBD1 (6 bases). This CDR3 spans 15 amino acids. With 0 bases removed from V and 2 bases from J, the gap between germline ends came to 12 bases. Germline V lookup: CDR1 SGHRS, CDR2 YFSETQ. The CDR3 DNA reads as TGCGCCAGCAGCTTGGAGTCGGCAGGGGCCTACGAGCAGTACTTC. As protein: CASSLESAGAYEQYF.

This chain joins TRBV5-1 and TRBJ2-7, with 8 bases lining up with TRBD1. The V and J ends lost 4 bases and 6 bases, in that order; junction bases with no gene match: 9. This CDR3 has 14 amino acids. CDR1 is SGHRS and CDR2 is YFSETQ in the germline V gene. The CDR3 DNA sequence: TGCGCCAGCAGCCCCACAGGGGGATCTGTCGAGCAGTACTTC. It translates to CASSPTGGSVEQYF.

This chain uses TRBV28 with TRBJ2-7; 10 nucleotides line up with TRBD2. The CDR3 contains 14 residues. The junction had 4 bases not matched to a gene; V was cut back by 5 bases and J by 3 bases. Looked up from germline, CDR1 is MDHEN and CDR2 is SYDVKM. The CDR3 region is CASSPRLAGYEQYF. Here the CDR3 DNA reads TGTGCCAGCAGTCCCCGACTAGCGGGCTACGAGCAGTACTTC. The full variable domain, completed using reference TRBV28 and TRBJ2-7, is DVKVTQSSRYLVKRTGEKVFLECVQDMDHENMFWYRQDPGLGLRLIYFSYDVKMKEKGDIPEGYSVSREKKERFSLILESASTNQTSMYLCASSPRLAGYEQYFGPGTRLTVT.

This clone was counted a few times. At one end, the junction sequence differs from germline, possibly due to a read error. J is TRBJ1-2 and V is TRBV5-5, with TRBD1 matching 7 bases. Germline V gene lookup returns CDR1 SGHKS and CDR2 YYEKEE (reference sequence). CDR3 length: 15 amino acids. In DNA form, the CDR3 reads TGCGCCAGCAGCCAAGAATTCGGCAGGGGGGATGGCTACACCTTC. Translating gives CASSQEFGRGDGYTF.

The V call is TRBV25-1, the J call TRBJ2-3; 7 positions agree with TRBD2. The ends lost 3 bases at V and 6 bases at J; junction bases unmatched: 6. The CDR3 loop spans 14 amino acids. From germline, CDR1 is MGHDK and CDR2 SYGVNS. The CDR3 bases are TGTGCCAGCAGTGACGGGGAGGGGCCCGATACGCAGTATTTT. Translating it yields CASSDGEGPDTQYF. Drawing the rest from reference TRBV25-1 and TRBJ2-3, the complete variable domain is EADIYQTPRYLVIGTGKKITLECSQTMGHDKMYWYQQDPGMELHLIHYSYGVNSTEKGDLSSESTVSRIRTEHFPLTLESARPSHTSQYLCASSDGEGPDTQYFGPGTRLTVL.

The chain combines TRBV13 with TRBJ2-5, with 13 positions matching TRBD2. CDR1 PRHDT and CDR2 FYEKMQ come from the germline V gene (reference sequence). The CDR3 consists of 15 residues. V was pared by 5 bases and J by 5 bases, with 5 bases of the junction left unmatched. The chain's CDR3 is CASSRGLAGFETQYF. In DNA, the CDR3 is TGTGCCAGCAGCAGGGGACTAGCGGGATTTGAGACCCAGTACTTC.

The chain has TRBV9 and TRBJ2-5, with unresolved D. Per germline, CDR1 SGDLS and CDR2 YYNGEE. The CDR3 has 14 amino acids. With 6 bases removed from V and 2 bases from J, the gap between germline ends came to 14 bases. The CDR3 here is CASIDLLDQETQYF. The CDR3 region has the DNA TGTGCCAGCATAGATCTCCTGGATCAAGAGACCCAGTACTTC.

This chain links TRBV30 with TRBJ2-1, with D possibly being TRBD1 (5 bases). V lost 2 bases to trimming and J lost 7 bases, with 6 bases between them. Germline CDR1 reads GTSNPN; CDR2 reads SVGIG (reference sequence). The CDR3 covers 11 residues. The CDR3 coding sequence is TGTGCCTGGAGTTCAGGGAATGAGCAGTTCTTC. The encoded protein is CAWSSGNEQFF.